The clone carrying this T cell receptor beta chain has only one observation. The CDR3 has 15 residues. Losses at the gene ends were 8 bases for V and 2 bases for J; bases not matched to a gene: 9. Germline V lookup: CDR1 MNHNY, CDR2 SVGAGI (reference sequence). The data are from a study of cytomegalovirus exposure and HLA in healthy donors. 13 Jbeta primers and 60 Vbeta primers were used for the PCR. Some clones are missing from TCRdb's copy, which holds only in-frame ones; the method was immunoSEQ multiplex PCR. The sample has about 150,000 clones; approximately 82% are singletons. The sequenced sample consisted of PBMCs. This TCR was recovered from a man between 35 and 55 years old in good health and CMV-seronegative. This chain connects TRBV6-6 to TRBJ2-5; TRBD1 aligns across 9 bases. The chain's CDR3 is CASGEGQGLQETQYF. The DNA of the CDR3 is TGTGCCAGCGGCGAAGGACAGGGGTTACAAGAGACCCAGTACTTC.